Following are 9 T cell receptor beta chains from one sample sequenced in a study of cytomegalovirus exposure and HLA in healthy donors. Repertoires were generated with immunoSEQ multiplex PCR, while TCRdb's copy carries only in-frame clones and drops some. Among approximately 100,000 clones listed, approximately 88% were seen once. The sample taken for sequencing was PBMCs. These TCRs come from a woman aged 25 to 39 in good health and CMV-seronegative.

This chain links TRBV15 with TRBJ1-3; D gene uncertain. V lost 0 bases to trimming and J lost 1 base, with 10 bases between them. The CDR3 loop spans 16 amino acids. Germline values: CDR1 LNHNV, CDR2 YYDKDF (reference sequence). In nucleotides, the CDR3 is TGTGCCACCAGCAGAGATAGGAGACGGTCTGGAAACACCATATATTTT. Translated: CATSRDRRRSGNTIYF.

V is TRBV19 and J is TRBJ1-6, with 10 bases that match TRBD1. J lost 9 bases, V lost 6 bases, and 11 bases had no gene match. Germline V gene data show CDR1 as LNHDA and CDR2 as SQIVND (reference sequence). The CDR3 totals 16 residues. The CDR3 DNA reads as TGTGCCAGTAGCCTTTTCGGGACAGGGGTTACTTCACCCCTCCACTTT. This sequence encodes CASSLFGTGVTSPLHF.

CDR3 loop: CASSQTGLNEKLFF. CDR3 bases: TGCGCCAGCAGCCAGACAGGGCTTAATGAAAAACTGTTTTTT. The chain combines TRBV5-1 with TRBJ1-4, with 7 bases identical to TRBD1. CDR1 is SGHRS, CDR2 YFSETQ, per germline. J lost 4 bases, V lost 4 bases, and 4 bases had no gene match. The CDR3 loop spans 14 amino acids. The variable domain in full, completed from reference TRBV5-1 and TRBJ1-4, reads KAGVTQTPRYLIKTRGQQVTLSCSPISGHRSVSWYQQTPGQGLQFLFEYFSETQRNKGNFPGRFSGRQFSNSRSEMNVSTLELGDSALYLCASSQTGLNEKLFFGSGTQLSVL.

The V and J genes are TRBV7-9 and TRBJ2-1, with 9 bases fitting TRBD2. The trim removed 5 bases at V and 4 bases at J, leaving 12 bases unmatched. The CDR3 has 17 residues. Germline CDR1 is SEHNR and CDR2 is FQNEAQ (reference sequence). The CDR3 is CASSPGRAGGIYNEQFF. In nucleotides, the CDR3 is TGTGCCAGCAGCCCCGGAAGGGCGGGAGGGATATACAATGAGCAGTTCTTC.

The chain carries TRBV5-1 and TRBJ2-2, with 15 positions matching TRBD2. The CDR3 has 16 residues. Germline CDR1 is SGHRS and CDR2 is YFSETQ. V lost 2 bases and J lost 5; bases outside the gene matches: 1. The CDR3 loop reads CASSFGTSGRTGELFF. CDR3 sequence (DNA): TGCGCCAGCAGCTTCGGGACTAGCGGGAGGACCGGGGAGCTGTTTTTT.

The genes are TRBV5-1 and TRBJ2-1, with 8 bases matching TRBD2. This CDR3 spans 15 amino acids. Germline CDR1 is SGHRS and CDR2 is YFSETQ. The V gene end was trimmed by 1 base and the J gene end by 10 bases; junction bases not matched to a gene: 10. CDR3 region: CASSLIIGGRYEQFF. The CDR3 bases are TGCGCCAGCAGCTTGATCATCGGCGGGAGGTACGAGCAGTTCTTC.

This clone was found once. This chain's CDR3 is CASSKQGYNEQFF. CDR3 sequence (DNA): TGTGCCAGCAGCAAACAGGGATACAATGAGCAGTTCTTC. V and J are TRBV7-3 and TRBJ2-1, with TRBD1 as a possible D gene (6 bases). V gave up 5 bases and J gave up 4 bases, with 9 bases separating them. The CDR3 is made up of 13 amino acids. CDR1 SGHTA and CDR2 FQGTGA come from the germline V gene.

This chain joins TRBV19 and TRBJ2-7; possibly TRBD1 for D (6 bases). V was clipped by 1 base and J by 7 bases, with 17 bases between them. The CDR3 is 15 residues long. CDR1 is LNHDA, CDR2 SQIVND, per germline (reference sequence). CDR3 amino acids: CASSIVVQGPVEQYF. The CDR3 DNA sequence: TGTGCCAGTAGTATAGTCGTCCAGGGGCCTGTTGAGCAGTACTTC.

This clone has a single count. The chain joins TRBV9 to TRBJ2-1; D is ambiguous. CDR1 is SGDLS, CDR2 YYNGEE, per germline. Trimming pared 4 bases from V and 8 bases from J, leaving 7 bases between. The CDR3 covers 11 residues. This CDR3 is CASSREDEQFF. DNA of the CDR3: TGTGCCAGCAGCCGCGAGGATGAGCAGTTCTTC.